This T cell receptor beta chain was sequenced during a study of technical replicates of blood from a handful of donors. Sequencing was performed with immunoSEQ multiplex PCR; in TCRdb, only in-frame clones are kept and a portion is missing. The sample has 85,000 to 100,000 clones; about 96% are singletons. The V gene end was trimmed by 3 bases and the J gene end by 1 base; junction bases not matched to a gene: 3. The germline V gene encodes CDR1 MNHEY and CDR2 SMNVEV (reference sequence). The CDR3 loop spans 15 amino acids. V and J are TRBV27 and TRBJ2-1, with 7 bases lining up with TRBD1. The source of this sequence is a human donor in good health. What was sequenced was T cells isolated from PBMCs. CDR3 amino acids: CASSLYRGSYNEQFF. The CDR3 DNA sequence: TGTGCCAGCAGTTTGTACAGGGGTTCCTACAATGAGCAGTTCTTC.